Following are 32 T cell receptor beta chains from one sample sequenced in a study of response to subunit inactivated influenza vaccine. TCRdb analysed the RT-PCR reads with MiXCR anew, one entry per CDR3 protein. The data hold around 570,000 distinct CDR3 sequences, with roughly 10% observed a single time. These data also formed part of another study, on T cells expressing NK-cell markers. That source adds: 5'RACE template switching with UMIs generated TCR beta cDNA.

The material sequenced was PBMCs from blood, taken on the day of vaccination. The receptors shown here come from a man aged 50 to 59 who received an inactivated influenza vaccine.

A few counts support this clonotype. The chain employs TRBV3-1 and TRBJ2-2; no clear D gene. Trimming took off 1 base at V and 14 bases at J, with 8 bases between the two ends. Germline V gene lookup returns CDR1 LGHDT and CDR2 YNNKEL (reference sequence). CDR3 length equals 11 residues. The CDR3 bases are TGTGCCAGCAGCCAAGGGGGTCGACTGTTTTTT. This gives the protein CASSQGGRLFF. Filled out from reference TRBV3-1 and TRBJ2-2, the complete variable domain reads DTAVSQTPKYLVTQMGNDKSIKCEQNLGHDTMYWYKQDSKKFLKIMFSYNNKELIINETVPNRFSPKSPDKAHLNLHINSLELGDSAVYFCASSQGGRLFFGEGSRLTVL.

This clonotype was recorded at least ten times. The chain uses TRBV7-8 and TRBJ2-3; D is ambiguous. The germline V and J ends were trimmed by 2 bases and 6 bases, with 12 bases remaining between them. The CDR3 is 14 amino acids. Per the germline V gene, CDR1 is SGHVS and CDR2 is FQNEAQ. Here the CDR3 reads CASSLYLSSDTQYF. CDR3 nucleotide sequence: TGTGCCAGCAGCTTATATCTGAGTTCCGATACGCAGTATTTT.

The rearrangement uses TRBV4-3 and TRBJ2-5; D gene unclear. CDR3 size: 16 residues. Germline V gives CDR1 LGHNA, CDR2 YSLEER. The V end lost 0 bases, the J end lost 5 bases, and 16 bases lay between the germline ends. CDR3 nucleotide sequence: TGCGCCAGCAGCCAAGATCTACTTGTAGCTTGGGAGACCCAGTACTTC. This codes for CASSQDLLVAWETQYF.

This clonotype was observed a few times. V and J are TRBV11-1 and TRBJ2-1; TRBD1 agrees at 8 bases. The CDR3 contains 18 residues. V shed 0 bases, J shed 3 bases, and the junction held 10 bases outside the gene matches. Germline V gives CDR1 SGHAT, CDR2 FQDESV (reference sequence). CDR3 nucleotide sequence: TGTGCCAGCAGCTTAGCGTCCTTGACAGGGGAAATCTACAATGAGCAGTTCTTC. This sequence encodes CASSLASLTGEIYNEQFF.

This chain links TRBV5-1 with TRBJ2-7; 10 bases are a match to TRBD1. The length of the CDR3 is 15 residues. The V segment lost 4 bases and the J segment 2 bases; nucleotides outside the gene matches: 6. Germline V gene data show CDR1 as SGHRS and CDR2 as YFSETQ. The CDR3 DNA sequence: TGCGCCAGCAGCCCTAGACAGGGGGCCACCTACGAGCAGTACTTC. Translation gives CASSPRQGATYEQYF. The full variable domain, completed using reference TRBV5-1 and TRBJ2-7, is KAGVTQTPRYLIKTRGQQVTLSCSPISGHRSVSWYQQTPGQGLQFLFEYFSETQRNKGNFPGRFSGRQFSNSRSEMNVSTLELGDSALYLCASSPRQGATYEQYFGPGTRLTVT.

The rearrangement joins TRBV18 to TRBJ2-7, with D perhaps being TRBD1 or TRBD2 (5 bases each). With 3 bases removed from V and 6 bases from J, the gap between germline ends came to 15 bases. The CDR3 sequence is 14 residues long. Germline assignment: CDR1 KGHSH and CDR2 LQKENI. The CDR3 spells CASSPGVRASEQYF. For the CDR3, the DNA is TGTGCCAGCTCACCGGGGGTAAGGGCCTCCGAGCAGTACTTC.

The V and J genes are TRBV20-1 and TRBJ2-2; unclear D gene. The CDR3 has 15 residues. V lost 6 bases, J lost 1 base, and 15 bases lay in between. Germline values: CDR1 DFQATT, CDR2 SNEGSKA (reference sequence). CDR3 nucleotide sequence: TGCAGTGCCCCCGGACGGCTCGAGAACACCGGGGAGCTGTTTTTT. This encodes CSAPGRLENTGELFF.

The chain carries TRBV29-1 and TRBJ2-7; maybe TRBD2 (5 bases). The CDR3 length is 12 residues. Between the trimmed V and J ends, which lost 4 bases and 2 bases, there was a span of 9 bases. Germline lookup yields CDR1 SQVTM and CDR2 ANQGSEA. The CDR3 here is CSVVRDTYEQYF. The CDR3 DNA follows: TGCAGCGTTGTTCGGGATACCTACGAGCAGTACTTC.

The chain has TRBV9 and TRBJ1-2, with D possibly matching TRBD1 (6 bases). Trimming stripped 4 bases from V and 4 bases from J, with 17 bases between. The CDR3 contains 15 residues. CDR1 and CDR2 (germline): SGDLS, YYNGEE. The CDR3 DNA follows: TGTGCCAGCAGCCCACGTTACGGAGGGGGCTATGGCTACACCTTC. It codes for CASSPRYGGGYGYTF.

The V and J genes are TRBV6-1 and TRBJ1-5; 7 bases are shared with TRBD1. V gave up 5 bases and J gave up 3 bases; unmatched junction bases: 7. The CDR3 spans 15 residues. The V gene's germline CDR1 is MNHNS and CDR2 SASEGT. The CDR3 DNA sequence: TGTGCCAGCAGTCAAAATGGACAGGCCAATCAGCCCCAGCATTTT. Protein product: CASSQNGQANQPQHF.

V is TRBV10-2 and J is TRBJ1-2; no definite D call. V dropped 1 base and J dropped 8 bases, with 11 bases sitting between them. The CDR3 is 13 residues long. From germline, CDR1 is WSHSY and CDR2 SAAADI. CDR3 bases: TGCGCCAGCAGTGAGTGGTCCTCCATGGGCTACACCTTC. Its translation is CASSEWSSMGYTF.

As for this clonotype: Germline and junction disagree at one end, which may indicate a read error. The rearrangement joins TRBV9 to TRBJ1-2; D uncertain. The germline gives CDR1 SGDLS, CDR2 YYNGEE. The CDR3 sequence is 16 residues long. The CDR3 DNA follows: TGTGCCAGCAGCGAGGGCCGAACGCGGGCTAACTCTGGCTACACCTTC. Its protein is CASSEGRTRANSGYTF.

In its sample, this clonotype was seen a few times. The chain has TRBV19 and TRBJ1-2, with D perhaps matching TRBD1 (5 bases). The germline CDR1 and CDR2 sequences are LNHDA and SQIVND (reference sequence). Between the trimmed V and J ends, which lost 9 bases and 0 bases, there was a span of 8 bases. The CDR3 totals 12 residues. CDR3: CASGAANYGYTF. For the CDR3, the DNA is TGTGCCAGCGGGGCAGCTAACTATGGCTACACCTTC.

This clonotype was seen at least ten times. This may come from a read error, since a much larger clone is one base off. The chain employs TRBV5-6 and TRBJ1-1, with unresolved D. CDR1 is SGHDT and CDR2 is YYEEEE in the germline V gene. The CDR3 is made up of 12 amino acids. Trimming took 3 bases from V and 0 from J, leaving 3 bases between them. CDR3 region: CASSWMNTEAFF. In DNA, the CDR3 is TGTGCCAGCAGCTGGATGAACACTGAAGCTTTCTTT.

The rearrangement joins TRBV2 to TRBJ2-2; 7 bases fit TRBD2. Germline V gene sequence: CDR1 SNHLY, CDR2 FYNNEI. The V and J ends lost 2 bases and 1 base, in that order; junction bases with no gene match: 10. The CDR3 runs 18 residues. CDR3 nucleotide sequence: TGTGCCAGCAGTGAATTCGGGGCTAGCGGAAAGAACACCGGGGAGCTGTTTTTT. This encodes CASSEFGASGKNTGELFF.

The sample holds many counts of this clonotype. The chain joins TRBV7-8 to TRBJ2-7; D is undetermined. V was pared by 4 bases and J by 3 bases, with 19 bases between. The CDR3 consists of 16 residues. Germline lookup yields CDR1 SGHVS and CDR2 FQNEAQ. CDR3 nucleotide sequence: TGTGCCAGCAGCTCCACAGACCTACTTGGGTACTACGAGCAGTACTTC. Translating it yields CASSSTDLLGYYEQYF. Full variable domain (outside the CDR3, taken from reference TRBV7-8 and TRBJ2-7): GAGVSQSPRYKVAKRGQDVALRCDPISGHVSLFWYQQALGQGPEFLTYFQNEAQLDKSGLPSDRFFAERPEGSVSTLKIQRTQQEDSAVYLCASSSTDLLGYYEQYFGPGTRLTVT.

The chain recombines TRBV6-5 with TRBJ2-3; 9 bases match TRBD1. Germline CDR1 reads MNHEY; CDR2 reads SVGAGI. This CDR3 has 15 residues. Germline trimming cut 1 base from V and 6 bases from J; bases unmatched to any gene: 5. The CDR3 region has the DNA TGTGCCAGCAGTTACTACAGGGGGCCGACTGATACGCAGTATTTT. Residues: CASSYYRGPTDTQYF.

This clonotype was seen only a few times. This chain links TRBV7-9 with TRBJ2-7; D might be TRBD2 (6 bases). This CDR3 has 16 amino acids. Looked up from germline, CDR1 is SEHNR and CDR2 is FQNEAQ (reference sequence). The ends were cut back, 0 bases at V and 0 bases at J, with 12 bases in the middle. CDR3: CASSLALAGRSYEQYF. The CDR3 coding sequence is TGTGCCAGCAGCTTAGCGCTTGCGGGGCGCTCCTACGAGCAGTACTTC.

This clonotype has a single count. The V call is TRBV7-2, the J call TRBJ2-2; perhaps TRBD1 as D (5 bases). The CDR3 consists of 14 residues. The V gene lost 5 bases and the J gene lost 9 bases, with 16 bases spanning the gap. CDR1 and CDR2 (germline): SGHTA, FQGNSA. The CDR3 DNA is TGTGCCAGCAGCCCGACAGTCGTACGCAGGGAGCTGTTTTTT. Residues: CASSPTVVRRELFF.

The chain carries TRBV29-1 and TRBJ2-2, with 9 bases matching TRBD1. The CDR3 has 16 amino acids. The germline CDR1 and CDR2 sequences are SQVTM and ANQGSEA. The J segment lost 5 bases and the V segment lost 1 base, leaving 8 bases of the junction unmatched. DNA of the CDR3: TGCAGCGTTGAAGTAAGGGGACAGGGTAATACCGGGGAGCTGTTTTTT. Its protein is CSVEVRGQGNTGELFF.

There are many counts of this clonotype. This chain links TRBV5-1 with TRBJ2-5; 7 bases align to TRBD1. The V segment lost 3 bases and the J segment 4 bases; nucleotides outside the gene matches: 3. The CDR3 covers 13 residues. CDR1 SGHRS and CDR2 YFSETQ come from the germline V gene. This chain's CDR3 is CASSWDSSETQYF. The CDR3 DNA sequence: TGCGCCAGCAGCTGGGACAGTTCAGAGACCCAGTACTTC.

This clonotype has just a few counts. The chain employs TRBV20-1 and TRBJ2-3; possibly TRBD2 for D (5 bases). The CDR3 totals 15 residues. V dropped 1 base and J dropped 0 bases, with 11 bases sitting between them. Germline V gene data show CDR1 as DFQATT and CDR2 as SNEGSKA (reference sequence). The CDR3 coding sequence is TGCAGTGCTAGAGCCATCGAGCGGAGCACAGATACGCAGTATTTT. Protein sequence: CSARAIERSTDTQYF.

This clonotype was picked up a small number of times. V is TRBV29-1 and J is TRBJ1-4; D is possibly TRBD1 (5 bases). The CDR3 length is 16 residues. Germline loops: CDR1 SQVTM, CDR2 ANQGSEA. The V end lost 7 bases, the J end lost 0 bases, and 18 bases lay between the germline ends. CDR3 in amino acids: CSAHLRADATNEKLFF. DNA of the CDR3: TGCAGCGCCCACCTCAGGGCGGATGCAACTAATGAAAAACTGTTTTTT. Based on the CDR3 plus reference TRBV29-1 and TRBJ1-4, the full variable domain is SAVISQKPSRDICQRGTSLTIQCQVDSQVTMMFWYRQQPGQSLTLIATANQGSEATYESGFVIDKFPISRPNLTFSTLTVSNMSPEDSSIYLCSAHLRADATNEKLFFGSGTQLSVL.

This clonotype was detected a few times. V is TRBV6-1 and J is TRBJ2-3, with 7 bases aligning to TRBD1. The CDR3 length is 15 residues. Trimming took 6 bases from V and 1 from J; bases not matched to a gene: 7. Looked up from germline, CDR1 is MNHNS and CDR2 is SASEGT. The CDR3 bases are TGTGCCAGCAGATCGCTTGGACAGGGCACAGATACGCAGTATTTT. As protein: CASRSLGQGTDTQYF.

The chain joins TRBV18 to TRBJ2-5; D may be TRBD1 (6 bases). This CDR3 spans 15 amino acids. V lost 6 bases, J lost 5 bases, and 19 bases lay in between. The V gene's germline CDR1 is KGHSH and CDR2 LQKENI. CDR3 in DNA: TGTGCCAGCTCGCCCCGGGACATACGAGTCGAGACCCAGTACTTC. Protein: CASSPRDIRVETQYF. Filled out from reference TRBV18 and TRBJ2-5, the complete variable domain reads NAGVMQNPRHLVRRRGQEARLRCSPMKGHSHVYWYRQLPEEGLKFMVYLQKENIIDESGMPKERFSAEFPKEGPSILRIQQVVRGDSAAYFCASSPRDIRVETQYFGPGTRLLVL.

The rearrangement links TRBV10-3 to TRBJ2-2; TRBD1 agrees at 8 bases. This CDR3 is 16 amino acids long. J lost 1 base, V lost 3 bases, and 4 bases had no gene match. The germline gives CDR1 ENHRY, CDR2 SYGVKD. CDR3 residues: CAISESGTGNTGELFF. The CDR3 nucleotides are TGTGCCATCAGTGAATCCGGGACAGGGAACACCGGGGAGCTGTTTTTT.

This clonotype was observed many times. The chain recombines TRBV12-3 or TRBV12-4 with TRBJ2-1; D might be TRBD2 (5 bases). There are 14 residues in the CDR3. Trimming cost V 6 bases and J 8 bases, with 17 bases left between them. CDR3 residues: CASREGGSRHEQFF. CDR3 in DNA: TGTGCCAGCAGGGAAGGAGGCAGTCGGCATGAGCAGTTCTTC.

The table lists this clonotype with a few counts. The CDR3 coding sequence is TGTGCCAGCAGAACCCCCGGACTAGCCGGCAATGAGCAGTTCTTC. Protein product: CASRTPGLAGNEQFF. This chain links TRBV28 with TRBJ2-1; 8 bases map to TRBD2. V was pared by 6 bases and J by 6 bases, with 10 bases of the junction left unmatched. The CDR3 length is 15 residues. Germline V CDR1 and CDR2: MDHEN, SYDVKM.

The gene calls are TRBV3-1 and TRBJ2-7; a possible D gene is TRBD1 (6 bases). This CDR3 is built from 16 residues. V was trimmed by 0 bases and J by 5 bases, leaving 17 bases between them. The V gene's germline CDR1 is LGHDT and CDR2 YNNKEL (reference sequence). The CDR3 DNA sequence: TGTGCCAGCAGCCAAGATTCGCTAACAGGGTCCAACGAGCAGTACTTC. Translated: CASSQDSLTGSNEQYF.

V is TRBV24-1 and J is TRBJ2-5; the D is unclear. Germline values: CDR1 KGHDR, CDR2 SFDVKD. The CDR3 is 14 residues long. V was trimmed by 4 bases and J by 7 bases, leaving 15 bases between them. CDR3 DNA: TGTGCCACCAGTGACCGGACCGCGACGGGGACCCAGTACTTC. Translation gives CATSDRTATGTQYF.

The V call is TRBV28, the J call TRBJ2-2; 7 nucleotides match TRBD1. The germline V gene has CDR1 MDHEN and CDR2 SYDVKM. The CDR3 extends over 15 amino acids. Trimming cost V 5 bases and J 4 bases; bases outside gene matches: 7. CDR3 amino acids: CASSEGGAGTGELFF. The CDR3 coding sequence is TGTGCCAGCAGTGAAGGGGGCGCGGGCACCGGGGAGCTGTTTTTT. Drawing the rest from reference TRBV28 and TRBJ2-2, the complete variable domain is DVKVTQSSRYLVKRTGEKVFLECVQDMDHENMFWYRQDPGLGLRLIYFSYDVKMKEKGDIPEGYSVSREKKERFSLILESASTNQTSMYLCASSEGGAGTGELFFGEGSRLTVL.

CDR3 bases: TGTGCCAGCAGCTTAGCGGGGGTTGCACCCAAAAGCACAGATACGCAGTATTTT. The encoded protein is CASSLAGVAPKSTDTQYF. The chain couples TRBV7-2 to TRBJ2-3; D possibly uses TRBD1 or TRBD2 (5 bases each). Deletions cut 0 bases from V and 0 bases from J, with 16 bases between. Germline-derived CDR1 and CDR2 are SGHTA and FQGNSA. This CDR3 has 18 amino acids.